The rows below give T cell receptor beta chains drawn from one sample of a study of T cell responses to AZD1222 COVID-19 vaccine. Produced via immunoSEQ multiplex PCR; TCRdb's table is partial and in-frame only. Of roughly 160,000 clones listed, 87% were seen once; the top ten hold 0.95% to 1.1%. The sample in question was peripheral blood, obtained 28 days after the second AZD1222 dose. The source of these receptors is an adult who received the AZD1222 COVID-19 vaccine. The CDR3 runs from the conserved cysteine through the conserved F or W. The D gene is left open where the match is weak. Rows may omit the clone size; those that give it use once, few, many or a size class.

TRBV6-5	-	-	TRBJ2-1	TGTGCCAGCAGTCCATACAGGGTCGGATACAATGAGCAGTTCTTC	CASSPYRVGYNEQFF
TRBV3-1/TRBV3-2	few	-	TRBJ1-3	TGTGCCAGCAGCCAATCGCCCCCAGGCAACTCTGGAAACACCATATATTTT	CASSQSPPGNSGNTIYF
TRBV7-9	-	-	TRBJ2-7	TGTGCCAGCAGCTTTCGTGGGGCAGCCTACCCCTACGAGCAGTACTTC	CASSFRGAAYPYEQYF
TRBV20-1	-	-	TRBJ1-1	TGCAGTGCTAGTGGAAGGGAGGACACTGAAGCTTTCTTT	CSASGREDTEAFF
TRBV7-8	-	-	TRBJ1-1	TGTGCCAGCAGCTTAGAGGTCAGGCACCTGAACACTGAAGCTTTCTTT	CASSLEVRHLNTEAFF
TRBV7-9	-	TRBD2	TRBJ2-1	TGTGCCAGCAGCGTATCGGGGGGAGGGAATGAGCAGTTCTTC	CASSVSGGGNEQFF
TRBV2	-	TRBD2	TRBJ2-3	TGTGCCAGCAGGGGACTAGCGGGGGGGCCGGGTACGCAGTATTTT	CASRGLAGGPGTQYF
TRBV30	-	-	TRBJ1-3	TGTGCCCGAGGGACGGTGCAAAACACCATATATTTT	CARGTVQNTIYF
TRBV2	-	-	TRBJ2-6	TGTGCCAGCAGTGAAGGAGGCTCTGGGGCCAACGTCCTGACTTTC	CASSEGGSGANVLTF
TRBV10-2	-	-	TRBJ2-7	TGCGCCAGCATCCCCGGGAGACAGGGTAATTATGAGCAGTACTTC	CASIPGRQGNYEQYF
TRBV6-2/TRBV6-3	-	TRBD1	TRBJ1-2	TGTGCCAGCAGGTACTCCGGGACAGGGGCGTACTATGGCTACACCTTC	CASRYSGTGAYYGYTF
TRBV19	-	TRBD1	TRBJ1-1	TGTGCCAGTAGGAGACAGGGTTTGGACACTGAAGCTTTCTTT	CASRRQGLDTEAFF
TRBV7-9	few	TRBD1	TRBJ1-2	TGTGCCAGCAGCCCGGGACAGGGGTTCTATGGCTACACCTTC	CASSPGQGFYGYTF
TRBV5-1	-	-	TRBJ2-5	TGCGCCAGCAGCTCGGGACGAGAGCGGGAGACCCAGTACTTC	CASSSGRERETQYF
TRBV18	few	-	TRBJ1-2	TGTGCCAGCTCACCCCGGACCGCCTTAAACGTCTATACTCGAGGCTACACCTTC	CASSPRTALNVYTRGYTF
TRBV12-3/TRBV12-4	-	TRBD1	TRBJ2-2	TGTGCCAGCAGCGGACAGGGCTCCGGGGAGCTGTTTTTT	CASSGQGSGELFF
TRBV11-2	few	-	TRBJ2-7	TGTGCCAGCGGGGGGACCCGGGGCAAAAACGAGCAGTACTTC	CASGGTRGKNEQYF
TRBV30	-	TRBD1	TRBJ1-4	TGTGCCTGGAGTGGACAGGGCAATGAAAAACTGTTTTTT	CAWSGQGNEKLFF
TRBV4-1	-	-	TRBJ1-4	TGCGCCAGCAGCCAAGAAAGCTCGATGGGGGGAAATGAAAAACTGTTTTTT	CASSQESSMGGNEKLFF
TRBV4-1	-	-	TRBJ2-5	TGCGCCAGCAGCCAACGCGGGCTAGAGACCCAGTACTTC	CASSQRGLETQYF
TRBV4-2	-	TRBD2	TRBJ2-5	TGTGCCAGCAGCCAAAAAGGGACTAGTGTGGGAGAGACCCAGTACTTC	CASSQKGTSVGETQYF
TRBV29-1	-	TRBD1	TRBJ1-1	TGCAGCGTCCGACCTACAGGGGCGGCTGAAGCTTTCTTT	CSVRPTGAAEAFF
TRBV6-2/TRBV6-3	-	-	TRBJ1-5	TGTGCCAGCAGTTACTCAAATCGGGTCAACCAGCCCCAGCATTTT	CASSYSNRVNQPQHF
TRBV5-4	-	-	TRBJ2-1	TGTGCCAGCAGCTGGGGTGGCGGGCCAACCTACAATGAGCAGTTCTTC	CASSWGGGPTYNEQFF
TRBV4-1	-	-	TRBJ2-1	TGCGCCAGCAGCCAAGATGTATACACCTACAATGAGCAGTTCTTC	CASSQDVYTYNEQFF
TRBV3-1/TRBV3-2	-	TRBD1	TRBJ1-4	TGTGCCAGCAGCCAAGATCCGGTGAGACAGGGAACAACTAATGAAAAACTGTTTTTT	CASSQDPVRQGTTNEKLFF
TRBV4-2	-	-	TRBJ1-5	TGTGCCAGCAGCCAAGAGTTAAGTATGGGGTCGGGTCAGCCCCAGCATTTT	CASSQELSMGSGQPQHF
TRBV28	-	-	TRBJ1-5	TGTGCCAGCAGCACACCGGGACGCACAAATCAGCCCCAGCATTTT	CASSTPGRTNQPQHF
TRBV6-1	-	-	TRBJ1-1	TGTGCCAGCAGTGACAGGGGTCGCGGCATGAACACTGAAGCTTTCTTT	CASSDRGRGMNTEAFF
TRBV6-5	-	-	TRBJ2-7	TGTGCCAGCAGTTACTCGACAGAGTCCTACGAGCAGTACTTC	CASSYSTESYEQYF
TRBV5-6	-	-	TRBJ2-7	TGTGCCAGCAGCTCCCCGGGACGGCCCTACGAGCAGTACTTC	CASSSPGRPYEQYF
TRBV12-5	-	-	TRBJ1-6	TGTGCTAGTGGTTTCAGGGGTAATTTCGGATCCTATAATTCACCCCTCCACTTT	CASGFRGNFGSYNSPLHF
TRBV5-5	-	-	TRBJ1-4	TGTGCCAGCAGCTTGGCCTCTCGTGAAAAACTGTTTTTT	CASSLASREKLFF
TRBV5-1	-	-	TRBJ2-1	TGCGCCAGCAGATTGGACCACAATGAGCAGTTCTTC	CASRLDHNEQFF
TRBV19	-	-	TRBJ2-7	TGTGCCAGTAGTACAACAGGGTTCTACGAGCAGTACTTC	CASSTTGFYEQYF
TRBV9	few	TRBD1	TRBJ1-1	TGTGCCAGCAGCCCCTATGCAGGGACAGTGACCACTGAAGCTTTCTTT	CASSPYAGTVTTEAFF